One and the same sample provided the 25 T cell receptor beta chains below, sequenced in a study of blood T cells in healthy people across ages (dated by TCRdb to about 2015). The library was obtained by 5' RACE. The listed sequencing device is Illumina HiSeq 2500. A second roughly 6 to 11 cycle PCR used a sample-barcoded 5' primer and a J-beta primer mix. The public reads were run again by TCRdb, first through fastp at Q25 and then through MiXCR, and only productive beta chains were kept. CDR3 protein duplicates are merged, each entry listing the most common genes and DNA. This sample is represented by fewer than 800,000 distinct CDR3 sequences; around 45% of them were singletons. In total, the top ten clones hold 25% to 35% of the sample. The sample taken for sequencing was blood. The receptor set was obtained from a woman in her sixties in good health.

The V and J genes are TRBV24-1 and TRBJ2-4; 8 bases line up with TRBD2. The CDR3 has 13 amino acids. Germline CDR1 reads KGHDR; CDR2 reads SFDVKD. The J segment lost 7 bases and the V segment lost 6 bases, leaving 4 bases of the junction unmatched. CDR3 in DNA: TGTGCCACCAGTCGAGCGGGAGCTAACATTCAGTACTTC. This sequence encodes CATSRAGANIQYF.

The sample holds many counts of this clonotype. The rearrangement joins TRBV10-3 to TRBJ1-1, with 10 positions matching TRBD1. CDR1 and CDR2 (germline): ENHRY, SYGVKD. The CDR3 runs 16 residues. J gave up 0 bases and V 2 bases, and 3 bases lay outside the gene matches. CDR3 in DNA: TGTGCCATCAGTGAGCGGGACAGGGGAATGAACACTGAAGCTTTCTTT. It is translated as CAISERDRGMNTEAFF.

The chain joins TRBV6-6 to TRBJ2-1, with 8 positions matching TRBD2. Matching the DNA end better, TRBJ2-7 makes the J call doubtful. The CDR3 covers 13 residues. Looked up from germline, CDR1 is MNHNY and CDR2 is SVGAGI (reference sequence). In DNA, the CDR3 is TGTGCCAGCAGGGACGGGGGGGAGCAGGAGCAGTACTTC. It is translated as CASRDGGEQEQYF.

V and J are TRBV4-2 and TRBJ2-2; maybe TRBD2 (5 bases). V was clipped by 0 bases and J by 4 bases, with 15 bases between them. In germline, CDR1 is LGHNA, CDR2 YNFKEQ. The CDR3 extends over 17 amino acids. CDR3 sequence: CASSQEFLAGRTGELFF. The CDR3, as DNA: TGTGCCAGCAGCCAAGAGTTTCTAGCAGGTCGCACCGGGGAGCTGTTTTTT.

The chain recombines TRBV12-3 or TRBV12-4 with TRBJ1-5; the D gene is possibly TRBD1 (5 bases). The CDR3 extends over 12 amino acids. V was shortened by 6 bases and J by 5 bases, with 8 bases between the two germline ends. CDR3 nucleotide sequence: TGTGCCAGCAGCCAGGGCGATCAGCCCCAGCATTTT. This codes for CASSQGDQPQHF.

J is TRBJ2-5 and V is TRBV20-1; D is unresolved. Looked up from germline, CDR1 is DFQATT and CDR2 is SNEGSKA (reference sequence). The CDR3 consists of 12 residues. V lost 5 bases and J 2 bases, leaving 9 bases between the germline ends. For the CDR3, the DNA is TGCAGTGCTTGGGTCAATCAAGAGACCCAGTACTTC. It translates to CSAWVNQETQYF.

This clonotype occurred once. CDR3 DNA: TGTGCCAGCAGCCAAACCTCCCGGGGAGCGAATACGCAGTATTTT. Protein sequence: CASSQTSRGANTQYF. This chain joins TRBV4-2 and TRBJ2-3, with a possible D match to TRBD2 (5 bases). The CDR3 covers 15 residues. V dropped 2 bases and J dropped 7 bases, with 16 bases sitting between them. Germline V gene lookup returns CDR1 LGHNA and CDR2 YNFKEQ.

The rearrangement uses TRBV20-1 and TRBJ2-7; tentatively, D is TRBD1 or TRBD2 (5 bases each). The germline V gene encodes CDR1 DFQATT and CDR2 SNEGSKA (reference sequence). This CDR3 contains 13 residues. Trimming pared 6 bases from V and 2 bases from J, leaving 14 bases between. The CDR3 is CSALSGAAYEQYF. The CDR3 coding sequence is TGCAGTGCCTTATCCGGGGCCGCCTACGAGCAGTACTTC.

The chain's CDR3 is CSVEGVLGYEQYF. As DNA, the CDR3 is TGCAGCGTAGAGGGAGTTCTGGGGTACGAGCAGTACTTC. This chain uses TRBV29-1 with TRBJ2-7; D may be TRBD2 (5 bases). There are 13 residues in the CDR3. Looked up from germline, CDR1 is SQVTM and CDR2 is ANQGSEA. Trimming took off 6 bases at V and 4 bases at J, with 16 bases between the two ends.

The chain links TRBV7-2 to TRBJ2-3; D is perhaps TRBD2 (5 bases). This CDR3 contains 16 residues. Germline lookup yields CDR1 SGHTA and CDR2 FQGNSA. Trimming shortened V by 5 bases and J by 1 base, and 16 bases separated the two germline ends. The CDR3 DNA reads as TGTGCCAGCAGCCCGCGCGCCGCTAGCCGCACAGATACGCAGTATTTT. Protein: CASSPRAASRTDTQYF.

This clonotype was found many times. The rearrangement links TRBV10-3 to TRBJ1-5; 8 positions agree with TRBD1. Trimming cost V 11 bases and J 6 bases; bases outside gene matches: 9. CDR1 ENHRY and CDR2 SYGVKD come from the germline V gene. This CDR3 has 13 amino acids. CDR3 amino acids: CAAKAGGGQPQHF. In nucleotides, the CDR3 is TGTGCCGCCAAGGCAGGGGGCGGTCAGCCCCAGCATTTT.

The gene calls are TRBV28 and TRBJ2-1, with D hard to call. CDR1 MDHEN and CDR2 SYDVKM come from the germline V gene. The V end was cut by 11 bases, the J end by 6 bases, with 8 bases between. This CDR3 contains 10 residues. In DNA, the CDR3 is TGTGCCGTCATAGGCAATGAGCAGTTCTTC. It codes for CAVIGNEQFF.

This clonotype was seen a single time. The chain employs TRBV12-3 or TRBV12-4 and TRBJ2-2, with a weak D call TRBD2 (6 bases). The CDR3 is made up of 15 amino acids. The V gene lost 2 bases and the J gene lost 4 bases, with 11 bases spanning the gap. The CDR3: CASSLSRGSTGELFF. For the CDR3, the DNA is TGTGCCAGCAGTTTATCGCGGGGTAGCACCGGGGAGCTGTTTTTT.

This clonotype showed up many times. This chain connects TRBV7-2 to TRBJ2-3; D is possibly TRBD1 or TRBD2 (6 bases each). Germline CDR1 reads SGHTA; CDR2 reads FQGNSA. V lost 2 bases and J 1 base, leaving 13 bases between the germline ends. This CDR3 comprises 16 residues. The CDR3 DNA follows: TGTGCCAGCAGCTTAAGGGGGGACTCACGCACAGATACGCAGTATTTT. This encodes CASSLRGDSRTDTQYF. Together with reference TRBV7-2 and TRBJ2-3, the CDR3 gives the full variable domain: GAGVSQSPSNKVTEKGKDVELRCDPISGHTALYWYRQSLGQGLEFLIYFQGNSAPDKSGLPSDRFSAERTGGSVSTLTIQRTQQEDSAVYLCASSLRGDSRTDTQYFGPGTRLTVL.

CDR3 in amino acids: CASSQHTSGRAPFF. The CDR3, as DNA: TGTGCCAGCAGCCAACATACTAGCGGGAGGGCTCCGTTCTTC. The chain joins TRBV7-2 to TRBJ2-1; TRBD2 agrees at 13 bases. The germline V gene encodes CDR1 SGHTA and CDR2 FQGNSA. The J segment lost 15 bases and the V segment lost 5 bases, leaving 10 bases of the junction unmatched. CDR3 length: 14 residues.

This chain links TRBV5-8 with TRBJ1-2; D is uncertain. The V gene's germline CDR1 is SGHTS and CDR2 YDEGEE. The CDR3 extends over 13 amino acids. Trimming stripped 0 bases from V and 8 bases from J, with 11 bases between. The chain's CDR3 is CASSLVEGNGYTF. CDR3 DNA: TGTGCCAGCAGCTTGGTGGAGGGAAACGGCTACACCTTC.

The rearrangement links TRBV29-1 to TRBJ1-2, with D unresolved. CDR1 SQVTM and CDR2 ANQGSEA come from the germline V gene. The CDR3 is 12 amino acids. The ends were cut back, 1 base at V and 4 bases at J, with 7 bases in the middle. As DNA, the CDR3 is TGCAGCGTTGAAGGTAGAACCTATGGCTACACCTTC. As protein: CSVEGRTYGYTF. Full variable domain (missing parts from reference TRBV29-1 and TRBJ1-2): SAVISQKPSRDICQRGTSLTIQCQVDSQVTMMFWYRQQPGQSLTLIATANQGSEATYESGFVIDKFPISRPNLTFSTLTVSNMSPEDSSIYLCSVEGRTYGYTFGSGTRLTVV.

This clonotype was seen many times. The J gene is TRBJ2-5, the V gene TRBV12-3 or TRBV12-4; tentative D call: TRBD2 (7 bases). This CDR3 has 13 residues. Trimming shortened V by 5 bases and J by 1 base, and 8 bases separated the two germline ends. The DNA of the CDR3 is TGTGCCAGCAGTCGGGGGGCCCAAGAGACCCAGTACTTC. Translation gives CASSRGAQETQYF.

This clonotype was seen only a few times. The CDR3 DNA is TGTGCCAGCAGGTTTAGTTCCGGGAGGGAGGATACGCAGTATTTT. Translating gives CASRFSSGREDTQYF. This chain links TRBV12-3 or TRBV12-4 with TRBJ2-3, with 8 positions matching TRBD2. The CDR3 has 15 residues. V lost 6 bases and J lost 6; bases outside the gene matches: 11.

In its sample, this clonotype was seen once. The chain links TRBV5-1 to TRBJ1-1, with a possible D match to TRBD1 (6 bases). Germline CDR1 SGHRS, CDR2 YFSETQ. This CDR3 is built from 13 residues. The ends were cut back, 3 bases at V and 8 bases at J, with 14 bases in the middle. The CDR3 reads CASSYPQGSEAFF. In DNA form, the CDR3 reads TGCGCCAGCAGCTACCCACAGGGTTCCGAAGCTTTCTTT. Looking up the rest from reference TRBV5-1 and TRBJ1-1 gives the full variable domain: KAGVTQTPRYLIKTRGQQVTLSCSPISGHRSVSWYQQTPGQGLQFLFEYFSETQRNKGNFPGRFSGRQFSNSRSEMNVSTLELGDSALYLCASSYPQGSEAFFGQGTRLTVV.

In regard to this clonotype: One end of the junction does not line up with germline, which may come from a read error. The V call is TRBV5-1, the J call TRBJ2-5; D unclear. CDR3 length equals 15 residues. Germline lookup yields CDR1 SGHRS and CDR2 YFSETQ. The CDR3 protein is CASSLSGQSPIEQCF. DNA for the CDR3: TGCGCCAGCAGCTTGTCGGGTCAGTCCCCTATCGAGCAGTGCTTC.

This clonotype has more than one count but fewer than ten. The J gene is TRBJ2-5, the V gene TRBV5-1; TRBD2 agrees at 10 bases. Matching the DNA end better, TRBJ2-7 makes the J call doubtful. The CDR3 is made up of 17 amino acids. In germline, CDR1 is SGHRS, CDR2 YFSETQ. CDR3 sequence (DNA): TGCGCCAGCAGCTTGGCAAGCGGGAGGGCTATCCTGACCGAGCAGTACTTC. Its protein product is CASSLASGRAILTEQYF.

This clonotype was recorded a few times. The chain carries TRBV28 and TRBJ2-7; D is ambiguous. The germline CDR1 and CDR2 sequences are MDHEN and SYDVKM. Trimming shortened V by 8 bases and J by 2 bases, and 13 bases separated the two germline ends. The CDR3 extends over 13 amino acids. The CDR3 nucleotides read TGTGCCAGCCTCTCCAATATCCCCTACGAGCAGTACTTC. Translating it yields CASLSNIPYEQYF.

The chain has TRBV5-1 and TRBJ2-3; D is possibly TRBD2 (6 bases). The V end lost 2 bases, the J end lost 2 bases, and 12 bases lay between the germline ends. CDR1 is SGHRS, CDR2 YFSETQ, per germline. The CDR3 spans 15 residues. The CDR3 here is CASSFHGGDTDTQYF. DNA for the CDR3: TGCGCCAGCAGCTTCCATGGCGGGGACACAGATACGCAGTATTTT. Together with reference TRBV5-1 and TRBJ2-3, the CDR3 gives the full variable domain: KAGVTQTPRYLIKTRGQQVTLSCSPISGHRSVSWYQQTPGQGLQFLFEYFSETQRNKGNFPGRFSGRQFSNSRSEMNVSTLELGDSALYLCASSFHGGDTDTQYFGPGTRLTVL.

The rearrangement uses TRBV2 and TRBJ2-7, with a possible D match to TRBD2 (5 bases). Trimming took 4 bases from V and 0 from J, leaving 13 bases between them. CDR1 SNHLY and CDR2 FYNNEI come from the germline V gene. CDR3 length equals 15 residues. The CDR3, as DNA: TGTGCCAGCAGTGGTCAGACTATCACCTCCTACGAGCAGTACTTC. This translates into CASSGQTITSYEQYF.